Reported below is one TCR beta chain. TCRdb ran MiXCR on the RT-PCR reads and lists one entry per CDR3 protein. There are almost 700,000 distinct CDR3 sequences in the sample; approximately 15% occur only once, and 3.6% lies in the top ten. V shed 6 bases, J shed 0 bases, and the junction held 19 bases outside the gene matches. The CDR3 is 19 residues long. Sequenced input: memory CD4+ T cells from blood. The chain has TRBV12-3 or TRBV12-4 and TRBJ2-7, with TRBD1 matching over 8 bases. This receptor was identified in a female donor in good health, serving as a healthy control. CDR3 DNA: TGTGCCAGCAGATCTAATCCCGGGACAGGAAGGAGTAGCTCCTACGAGCAGTACTTC. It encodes CASRSNPGTGRSSSYEQYF.